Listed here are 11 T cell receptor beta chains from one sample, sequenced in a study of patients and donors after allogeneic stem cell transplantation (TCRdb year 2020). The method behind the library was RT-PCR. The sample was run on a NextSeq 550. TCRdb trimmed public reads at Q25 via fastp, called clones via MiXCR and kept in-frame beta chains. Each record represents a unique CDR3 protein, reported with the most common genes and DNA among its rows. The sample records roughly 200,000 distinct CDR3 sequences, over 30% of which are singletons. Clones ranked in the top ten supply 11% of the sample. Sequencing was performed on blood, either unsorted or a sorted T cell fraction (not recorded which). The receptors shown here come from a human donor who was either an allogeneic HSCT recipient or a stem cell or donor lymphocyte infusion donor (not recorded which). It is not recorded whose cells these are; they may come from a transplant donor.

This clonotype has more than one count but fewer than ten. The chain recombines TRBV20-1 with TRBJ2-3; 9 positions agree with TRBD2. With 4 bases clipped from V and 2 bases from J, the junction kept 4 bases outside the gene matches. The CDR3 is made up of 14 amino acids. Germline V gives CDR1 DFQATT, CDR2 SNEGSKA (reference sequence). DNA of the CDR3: TGCAGTGCTACCGGGACTAGCCTCACAGATACGCAGTATTTT. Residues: CSATGTSLTDTQYF.

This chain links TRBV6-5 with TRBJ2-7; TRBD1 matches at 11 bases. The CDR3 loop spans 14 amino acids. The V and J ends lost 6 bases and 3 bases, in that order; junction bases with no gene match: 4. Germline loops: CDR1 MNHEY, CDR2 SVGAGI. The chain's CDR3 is CASSRTGGGYEQYF. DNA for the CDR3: TGTGCCAGCAGCAGGACAGGGGGCGGCTACGAGCAGTACTTC.

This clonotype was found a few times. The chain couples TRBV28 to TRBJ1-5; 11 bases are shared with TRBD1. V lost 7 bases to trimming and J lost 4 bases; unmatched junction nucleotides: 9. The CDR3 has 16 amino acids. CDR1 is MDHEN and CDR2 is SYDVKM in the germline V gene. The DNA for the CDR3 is TGTGCCAGCACCAAGGACAGGGGGCTGGGGAATCAGCCCCAGCATTTT. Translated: CASTKDRGLGNQPQHF.

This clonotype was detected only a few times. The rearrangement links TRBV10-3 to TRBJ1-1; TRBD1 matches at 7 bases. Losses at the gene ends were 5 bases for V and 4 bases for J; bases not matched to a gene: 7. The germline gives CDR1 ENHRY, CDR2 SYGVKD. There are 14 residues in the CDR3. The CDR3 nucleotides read TGTGCCATCAGTCTAACAGGGGACGGCACTGAAGCTTTCTTT. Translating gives CAISLTGDGTEAFF.

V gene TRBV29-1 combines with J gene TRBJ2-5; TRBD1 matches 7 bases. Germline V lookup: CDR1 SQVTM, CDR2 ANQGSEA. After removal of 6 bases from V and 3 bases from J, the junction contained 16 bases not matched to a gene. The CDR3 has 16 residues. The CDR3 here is CSVALKGQTRKETQYF. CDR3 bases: TGCAGCGTCGCCCTAAAGGGACAGACCCGTAAAGAGACCCAGTACTTC.

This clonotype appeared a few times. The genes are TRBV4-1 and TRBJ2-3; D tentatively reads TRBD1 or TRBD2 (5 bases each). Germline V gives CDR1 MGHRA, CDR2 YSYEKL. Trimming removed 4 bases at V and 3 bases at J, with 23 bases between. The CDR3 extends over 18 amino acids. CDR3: CASSPTAAGSFGTDTQYF. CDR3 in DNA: TGCGCCAGCAGCCCCACGGCCGCAGGGAGTTTCGGAACAGATACGCAGTATTTT.

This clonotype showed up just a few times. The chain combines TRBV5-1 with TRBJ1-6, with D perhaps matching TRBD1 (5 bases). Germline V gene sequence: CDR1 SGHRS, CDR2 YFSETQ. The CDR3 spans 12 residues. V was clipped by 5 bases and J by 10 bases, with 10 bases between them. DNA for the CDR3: TGCGCCAGCAGGACCGGGGCCTCACCCCTCCACTTT. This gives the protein CASRTGASPLHF.

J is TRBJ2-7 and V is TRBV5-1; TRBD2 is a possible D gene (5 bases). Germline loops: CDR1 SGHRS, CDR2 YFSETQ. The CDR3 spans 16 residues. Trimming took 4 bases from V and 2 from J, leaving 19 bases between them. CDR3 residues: CASSTGETGKTYEQYF. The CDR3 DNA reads TGCGCCAGCAGCACCGGAGAGACGGGGAAGACCTACGAGCAGTACTTC.

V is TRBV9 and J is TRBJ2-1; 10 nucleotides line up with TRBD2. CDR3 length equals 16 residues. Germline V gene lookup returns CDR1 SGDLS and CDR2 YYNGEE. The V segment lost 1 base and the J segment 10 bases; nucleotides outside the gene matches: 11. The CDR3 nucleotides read TGTGCCAGCAGCGTAAGAGGTAGCGGGGGGCCAGGAGAGCAGTTCTTC. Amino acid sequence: CASSVRGSGGPGEQFF.

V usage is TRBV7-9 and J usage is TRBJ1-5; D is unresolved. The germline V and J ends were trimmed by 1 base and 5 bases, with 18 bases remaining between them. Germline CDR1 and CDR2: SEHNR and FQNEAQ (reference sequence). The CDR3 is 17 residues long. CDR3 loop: CASSLGAGSVSDQPQHF. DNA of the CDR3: TGTGCCAGCAGCTTAGGTGCAGGCTCGGTGAGCGATCAGCCCCAGCATTTT.

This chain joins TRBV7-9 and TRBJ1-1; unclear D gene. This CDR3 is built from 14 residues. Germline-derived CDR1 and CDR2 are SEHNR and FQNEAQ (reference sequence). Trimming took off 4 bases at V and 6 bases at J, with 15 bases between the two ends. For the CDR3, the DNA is TGTGCCAGCAGCTCATCCCCCGGAGTTCCTGAAGCTTTCTTT. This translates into CASSSSPGVPEAFF.